Following are 19 T cell receptor beta chains from one sample sequenced in a study of blood T cell repertoires in COVID-19. Sequencing was performed with immunoSEQ multiplex PCR; in TCRdb, only in-frame clones are kept and a portion is missing. The sample consists of hundreds of thousands of clones, around 83% of them appearing once. The sample consisted of peripheral blood. The receptors shown here come from a man in his forties with acute or convalescent COVID-19.

This rearrangement joins TRBV30 to TRBJ2-6, with 8 bases that match TRBD1. The CDR3 length is 22 residues. Germline-derived CDR1 and CDR2 are GTSNPN and SVGIG (reference sequence). The V gene end was trimmed by 0 bases and the J gene end by 2 bases; junction bases not matched to a gene: 21. The chain's CDR3 is CAWSVLGQGLSLYTPGANVLTF. The CDR3 DNA reads as TGTGCCTGGAGTGTACTCGGACAGGGTCTCTCCCTATATACTCCTGGGGCCAACGTCCTGACTTTC.

The rearrangement links TRBV12-5 to TRBJ1-1; D ambiguous. CDR1 is LGHNT and CDR2 is FRNRAP in the germline V gene. CDR3 length equals 13 residues. The V and J ends lost 4 bases and 3 bases respectively, with 9 bases between them. The CDR3 loop reads CASGSLGDTEAFF. The CDR3 bases are TGTGCTAGTGGTTCTCTCGGAGACACTGAAGCTTTCTTT.

CDR3 protein: CASSTTGASSPLHF. CDR3 in DNA: TGTGCCAGCAGCACGACAGGGGCCAGTTCACCCCTCCACTTT. The J gene is TRBJ1-6, the V gene TRBV7-9; TRBD1 agrees at 8 bases. Germline trimming cut 5 bases from V and 9 bases from J; bases unmatched to any gene: 6. Looked up from germline, CDR1 is SEHNR and CDR2 is FQNEAQ (reference sequence). This CDR3 comprises 14 residues. The complete variable domain, with remaining parts taken from reference TRBV7-9 and TRBJ1-6, reads DTGVSQNPRHKITKRGQNVTFRCDPISEHNRLYWYRQTLGQGPEFLTYFQNEAQLEKSRLLSDRFSAERPKGSFSTLEIQRTEQGDSAMYLCASSTTGASSPLHFGNGTRLTVT.

The chain carries TRBV6-5 and TRBJ1-2; D might be TRBD1 (5 bases). The CDR3 is 13 amino acids. CDR1 is MNHEY, CDR2 SVGAGI, per germline. Trimming left V 6 bases short and J 4 bases short, with 12 bases between. The CDR3 DNA reads as TGTGCCAGCAGCCTCCAGGGTGTCTATGGCTACACCTTC. Its translation is CASSLQGVYGYTF.

The J gene is TRBJ1-2, the V gene TRBV24-1; D is undetermined. The CDR3 is 13 amino acids. Trimming left V 3 bases short and J 5 bases short, with 9 bases between. Germline V gene sequence: CDR1 KGHDR, CDR2 SFDVKD. CDR3 region: CATSDRNTYGYTF. The DNA for the CDR3 is TGTGCCACCAGTGATAGAAACACGTATGGCTACACCTTC.

The chain links TRBV3-1 (or the pseudogene TRBV3-2) to TRBJ1-4; TRBD1 might be the D (6 bases). This CDR3 is 14 amino acids long. V gave up 4 bases and J gave up 2 bases, with 8 bases separating them. Germline V gene sequence: CDR1 LGHDT, CDR2 YNNKEL (reference sequence). Written as DNA, the CDR3 is TGTGCCAGCAGCCTAAGGGGGACTAATGAAAAACTGTTTTTT. Its protein is CASSLRGTNEKLFF.

This chain joins TRBV7-6 and TRBJ2-2; 9 bases align to TRBD2. Germline V CDR1 and CDR2: SGHVS, FNYEAQ. The CDR3 covers 15 residues. The trim removed 6 bases at V and 6 bases at J, leaving 8 bases unmatched. The CDR3 region has the DNA TGTGCCAGCAGGCCCGGGACTAGCTTACCCGGGGAGCTGTTTTTT. Its translation is CASRPGTSLPGELFF.

The V call is TRBV28, the J call TRBJ1-1; maybe TRBD1 (6 bases). The V end lost 5 bases, the J end lost 11 bases, and 12 bases lay between the germline ends. Germline V lookup: CDR1 MDHEN, CDR2 SYDVKM. The CDR3 length is 11 residues. This CDR3 reads CASSGQSAAFF. The CDR3 nucleotides are TGTGCCAGCAGTGGACAGTCGGCGGCTTTCTTT.

In DNA, the CDR3 is TGTGCCAGCTCACCGGAAGCAGGGGGCAATCAGCCCCAGCATTTT. This translates into CASSPEAGGNQPQHF. The genes are TRBV18 and TRBJ1-5, with D possibly being TRBD1 (6 bases). Trimming removed 3 bases at V and 2 bases at J, with 11 bases between. CDR3 length equals 15 residues. The germline V gene encodes CDR1 KGHSH and CDR2 LQKENI. Based on the CDR3 plus reference TRBV18 and TRBJ1-5, the full variable domain is NAGVMQNPRHLVRRRGQEARLRCSPMKGHSHVYWYRQLPEEGLKFMVYLQKENIIDESGMPKERFSAEFPKEGPSILRIQQVVRGDSAAYFCASSPEAGGNQPQHFGDGTRLSIL.

Here the CDR3 DNA reads TGCAGCGTTGACGGGGGTACAGACGAGCAGTACTTC. Residues: CSVDGGTDEQYF. The chain has TRBV29-1 and TRBJ2-7; D is perhaps TRBD2 (6 bases). The length of the CDR3 is 12 residues. Germline CDR1 SQVTM, CDR2 ANQGSEA. V shed 3 bases and J shed 5 bases, with 11 bases lying between them.

This clone was found once. The chain couples TRBV2 to TRBJ1-2; D unresolved. This CDR3 comprises 11 residues. Trimming took 6 bases from V and 5 from J, leaving 7 bases between them. Germline V lookup: CDR1 SNHLY, CDR2 FYNNEI. CDR3 amino acids: CASSADYGYTF. CDR3 coding DNA: TGTGCCAGCAGCGCGGATTATGGCTACACCTTC.

The genes are TRBV6-2 or TRBV6-3 and TRBJ1-1, with 8 bases that match TRBD1. V lost 6 bases and J lost 0; bases outside the gene matches: 12. CDR1 and CDR2 from the germline V gene are MNHEY and SVGEGT. The CDR3 covers 17 residues. Here the CDR3 DNA reads TGTGCCAGCAGCCGACAGGGGAAAGTAACCATGAACACTGAAGCTTTCTTT. As protein: CASSRQGKVTMNTEAFF.

This clone was seen repeatedly, ten times or more. This chain connects TRBV7-3 to TRBJ2-1; weak D call: TRBD2 (6 bases). V lost 4 bases to trimming and J lost 2 bases, with 12 bases between them. Germline-derived CDR1 and CDR2 are SGHTA and FQGTGA. This CDR3 spans 15 amino acids. The CDR3 protein is CASSSRLGPYNEQFF. The CDR3 DNA is TGTGCCAGCAGCTCCAGACTAGGCCCCTACAATGAGCAGTTCTTC.

The V call is TRBV3-1 (or the pseudogene TRBV3-2), the J call TRBJ2-1; a possible D gene is TRBD1 (5 bases). With 1 base removed from V and 8 bases from J, the gap between germline ends came to 12 bases. The CDR3 extends over 14 amino acids. The germline V gene has CDR1 LGHDT and CDR2 YNNKEL (reference sequence). The CDR3 protein is CASSQVRGSDEQFF. In DNA, the CDR3 is TGTGCCAGCAGCCAAGTAAGGGGATCCGATGAGCAGTTCTTC.

The gene calls are TRBV5-6 and TRBJ1-3; D perhaps matches TRBD1 (5 bases). V lost 2 bases to trimming and J lost 4 bases, with 10 bases between them. This CDR3 comprises 14 residues. Looked up from germline, CDR1 is SGHDT and CDR2 is YYEEEE. The CDR3 nucleotides are TGTGCCAGCAGCTTACGACAGTCAGGAAACACCATATATTTT. As protein: CASSLRQSGNTIYF.

This clone occurred a few times. V usage is TRBV7-3 and J usage is TRBJ2-1, with D possibly matching TRBD2 (6 bases). CDR1 SGHTA and CDR2 FQGTGA come from the germline V gene. V lost 1 base to trimming and J lost 0 bases, with 10 bases between them. CDR3 length equals 16 residues. As DNA, the CDR3 is TGTGCCAGCAGCTTAAAAGGCGGGGCCTCCTACAATGAGCAGTTCTTC. Its protein product is CASSLKGGASYNEQFF.

The V gene is TRBV30, the J gene TRBJ1-1; D might be TRBD1 (6 bases). The CDR3 length is 15 residues. Germline V lookup: CDR1 GTSNPN, CDR2 SVGIG (reference sequence). V was shortened by 0 bases and J by 11 bases, with 22 bases between the two germline ends. CDR3 sequence: CAWSVTGTSRSGAFF. The CDR3 DNA reads as TGTGCCTGGAGTGTAACCGGGACATCTCGTAGTGGGGCTTTCTTT.

This clone was counted many times. The V and J genes are TRBV19 and TRBJ1-5; D gene ambiguous. Germline CDR1 is LNHDA and CDR2 is SQIVND (reference sequence). Trimming cost V 7 bases and J 0 bases, with 13 bases left between them. This CDR3 is built from 15 residues. The CDR3 here is CASKYGQNSNQPQHF. In nucleotides, the CDR3 is TGTGCCAGTAAGTATGGGCAGAATAGCAATCAGCCCCAGCATTTT.

The rearrangement links TRBV5-4 to TRBJ1-1; D gene ambiguous. The CDR3 totals 13 residues. Trimming took 1 base from V and 5 from J, leaving 9 bases between them. The V gene's germline CDR1 is SGHNT and CDR2 YYREEE (reference sequence). In DNA, the CDR3 is TGTGCCAGCAGCTTGCCAGTCGGGACTGAAGCTTTCTTT. This sequence encodes CASSLPVGTEAFF.